These 19 T cell receptor beta chains share one sample of origin, sequenced in a study of spatial heterogeneity in lung cancer. Their specific antigens are unknown. Time point described: sample taken at primary tumor resection. TCRdb processed the 5' RACE reads anew with MiXCR; each CDR3 protein has one entry. The sample holds roughly 18,000 distinct CDR3 sequences, 8.5% to 10% seen once. Study-level points and caveats: Intratumoral expanded alpha and beta TCR counts were found to track tumor mutation counts.

The specimen was lung tumor tissue, collected at surgery. These receptor sequences come from a female donor with early-stage non-small cell lung cancer.

This clonotype has at least ten counts. This beta chain is a stray read from a library made for alpha chains; its abundance is not meaningful. This rearrangement joins TRBV7-2 to TRBJ2-3; either TRBD1 or TRBD2 may supply D (7 bases each). This CDR3 comprises 16 residues. Germline CDR1 is SGHTA and CDR2 is FQGNSA. Trimming cost V 5 bases and J 2 bases, with 17 bases left between them. The CDR3 bases are TGTGCCAGCAGCCCCAGACAGGGAGGGGACACAGATACGCAGTATTTT. It specifies CASSPRQGGDTDTQYF.

This clonotype came up many times. Found in a library prepared for alpha chains, this beta chain is an off-target read, and its abundance has little meaning. This sequence joins TRBV2 and TRBJ2-7; D call uncertain. Trimming shortened V by 1 base and J by 4 bases, and 2 bases separated the two germline ends. Germline CDR1 reads SNHLY; CDR2 reads FYNNEI. The CDR3 consists of 11 residues. DNA of the CDR3: TGTGCCAGCAGTGAAGAATACGAGCAGTACTTC. It is translated as CASSEEYEQYF. The whole variable domain, remainder taken from reference TRBV2 and TRBJ2-7, is EPEVTQTPSHQVTQMGQEVILRCVPISNHLYFYWYRQILGQKVEFLVSFYNNEISEKSEIFDDQFSVERPDGSNFTLKIRSTKLEDSAMYFCASSEEYEQYFGPGTRLTVT.

This clonotype was observed a few times. For a library built for alpha chains, this beta chain is a stray read; little rests on its size. The genes are TRBV7-9 and TRBJ1-6, with TRBD1 matching 8 bases. Germline lookup yields CDR1 SEHNR and CDR2 FQNEAQ (reference sequence). The junction had 12 bases not matched to a gene; V was cut back by 7 bases and J by 7 bases. The CDR3 is made up of 16 amino acids. The CDR3 loop reads CASTHLTGGSNSPLHF. CDR3 DNA sequence: TGTGCCAGCACCCACTTAACAGGGGGGTCCAATTCACCCCTCCACTTT.

This clonotype was seen repeatedly, ten times or more. Because the library targeted alpha chains, this beta chain is an off-target read whose size means little. The chain couples TRBV27 to TRBJ1-3; 7 bases are shared with TRBD1. CDR1 is MNHEY and CDR2 is SMNVEV in the germline V gene (reference sequence). There are 16 residues in the CDR3. J was trimmed by 0 bases and V by 3 bases; bases with no gene match: 5. CDR3 amino acids: CASSLRGQISGNTIYF. The CDR3 coding sequence is TGTGCCAGCAGTTTGAGGGGGCAGATCTCTGGAAACACCATATATTTT.

This clonotype was counted at least ten times. This beta chain is off target for a library built for alpha chains, so its abundance means little. The gene calls are TRBV19 and TRBJ1-2, with 7 bases lining up with TRBD1. Germline values: CDR1 LNHDA, CDR2 SQIVND (reference sequence). The CDR3 has 15 residues. J lost 7 bases, V lost 7 bases, and 15 bases had no gene match. For the CDR3, the DNA is TGTGCCAGTAAGGGCCAGGGGGAGTACGGGAGTGGCTACACCTTC. Translation gives CASKGQGEYGSGYTF.

This clonotype appeared many times. Since the library was made to target alpha chains, this beta chain is a stray read and its abundance is not meaningful. This chain links TRBV2 with TRBJ2-7, with TRBD1 as a possible D gene (6 bases). This CDR3 has 15 residues. V was trimmed by 6 bases and J by 2 bases, leaving 17 bases between them. Germline values: CDR1 SNHLY, CDR2 FYNNEI. The CDR3 coding sequence is TGTGCCAGCAGCGGAGGACAGCTCTATACCTACGAGCAGTACTTC. This gives the protein CASSGGQLYTYEQYF. The full variable domain, its missing parts supplied by reference TRBV2 and TRBJ2-7, is EPEVTQTPSHQVTQMGQEVILRCVPISNHLYFYWYRQILGQKVEFLVSFYNNEISEKSEIFDDQFSVERPDGSNFTLKIRSTKLEDSAMYFCASSGGQLYTYEQYFGPGTRLTVT.

At least ten counts were recorded for this clonotype. Since it is a stray read in a library aimed at alpha chains, this beta chain has a size that is not meaningful. The rearrangement uses TRBV29-1 and TRBJ2-7; D remains ambiguous. Germline assignment: CDR1 SQVTM and CDR2 ANQGSEA. The CDR3 consists of 12 residues. With 4 bases removed from V and 3 bases from J, the gap between germline ends came to 10 bases. The CDR3 DNA reads TGCAGCGTTGCCGAGGATTTCTACGAGCAGTACTTC. Its protein is CSVAEDFYEQYF.

About this clonotype: Since it is a stray read in a library aimed at alpha chains, this beta chain has a size that is not meaningful. The DNA for the CDR3 is TGTGCCAGCAGTCCTTCGGGCCGAGGCTACACCTTC. Translating gives CASSPSGRGYTF. V and J are TRBV12-3 or TRBV12-4 and TRBJ1-2; D gene unclear. The V and J ends lost 5 bases and 8 bases respectively, with 12 bases between them. The CDR3 is made up of 12 amino acids.

This clonotype was counted many times. This beta chain lies outside the target of a library built for alpha chains; its clone size means little. This chain links TRBV2 with TRBJ2-1; 7 bases are a match to TRBD2. The CDR3 contains 18 residues. J lost 7 bases, V lost 4 bases, and 19 bases had no gene match. Germline CDR1 SNHLY, CDR2 FYNNEI. This CDR3 reads CASSGSRSPGLNLNEQFF. The CDR3 nucleotides are TGTGCCAGCAGTGGGAGTAGGTCACCGGGACTAAACCTTAATGAGCAGTTCTTC.

This clonotype was picked up a small number of times. This beta chain is an off-target read within a library intended for alpha chains, so its frequency means little. The CDR3 sequence: CASSPGDSYSPLHF. The CDR3 nucleotides read TGTGCCAGCAGTCCGGGGGACAGCTATTCACCCCTCCACTTT. The rearrangement links TRBV28 to TRBJ1-6; 7 bases map to TRBD1. The V and J ends lost 5 bases and 8 bases, in that order; junction bases with no gene match: 6. The CDR3 runs 14 residues. Germline V lookup: CDR1 MDHEN, CDR2 SYDVKM.

By sample share, this clonotype is medium-sized. In a library made to pick up alpha chains, this beta chain is a stray read with a size that means little. The gene calls are TRBV27 and TRBJ1-6, with unresolved D. The CDR3 loop spans 13 amino acids. CDR1 is MNHEY and CDR2 is SMNVEV in the germline V gene (reference sequence). Trimming stripped 3 bases from V and 11 bases from J, with 11 bases between. As DNA, the CDR3 is TGTGCCAGCAGTTTTCTCGGTGGAGCACCCCTCCACTTT. Translation: CASSFLGGAPLHF.

As regards this clonotype: Within a library made for alpha chains, this beta chain is off target, and its count is uninformative. The chain employs TRBV12-3 or TRBV12-4 and TRBJ1-2; 9 bases are a match to TRBD1. This CDR3 region has 14 residues. J was trimmed by 1 base and V by 6 bases; bases with no gene match: 3. Here the CDR3 reads CASSPTGGNYGYTF. CDR3 coding DNA: TGTGCCAGCAGCCCGACAGGGGGTAACTATGGCTACACCTTC.

This clonotype was counted ten times or more. As an off-target read in a library built for alpha chains, this beta chain has a frequency of little significance. The chain carries TRBV5-6 and TRBJ2-1, with TRBD2 matching over 9 bases. V was pared by 2 bases and J by 0 bases, with 12 bases of the junction left unmatched. This CDR3 comprises 19 residues. Germline-derived CDR1 and CDR2 are SGHDT and YYEEEE. DNA for the CDR3: TGTGCCAGCAGCTTTATTAGCGGGGGAAGGTCCAGCTCCTACAATGAGCAGTTCTTC. This sequence encodes CASSFISGGRSSSYNEQFF.

There are many counts of this clonotype. This beta chain is off target for a library built for alpha chains, so its abundance means little. V is TRBV9 and J is TRBJ2-7, with TRBD1 matching 7 bases. The CDR3 sequence is 15 residues long. The germline V gene has CDR1 SGDLS and CDR2 YYNGEE. The V segment lost 0 bases and the J segment 2 bases; nucleotides outside the gene matches: 5. The CDR3 bases are TGTGCCAGCAGCGTAGGGACAGGTTATGCCTACGAGCAGTACTTC. Protein product: CASSVGTGYAYEQYF.

The table lists this clonotype with many counts. The library was prepared for alpha chains; this beta chain is a stray read, so its frequency means little. The J gene is TRBJ2-3, the V gene TRBV11-2; 15 nucleotides align to TRBD2. Germline V CDR1 and CDR2: SGHAT, FQNNGV. V lost 2 bases, J lost 0 bases, and 3 bases stayed unmatched. The CDR3 spans 18 residues. The CDR3 DNA is TGTGCCAGCAGCTTAACAGGACTAGCGGGGGGGAGCACAGATACGCAGTATTTT. This codes for CASSLTGLAGGSTDTQYF.

This clonotype was counted ten times or more. This beta chain is an unintended read in a library built for alpha chains; its size means little. V is TRBV20-1 and J is TRBJ1-6, with TRBD1 as a possible D gene (6 bases). This CDR3 comprises 16 residues. CDR1 is DFQATT and CDR2 is SNEGSKA in the germline V gene (reference sequence). The ends were cut back, 5 bases at V and 3 bases at J, with 17 bases in the middle. CDR3 in amino acids: CSAATRGVNYNSPLHF. The CDR3 coding sequence is TGCAGTGCTGCCACGAGGGGGGTCAACTATAATTCACCCCTCCACTTT.

This clonotype has at least ten counts. A library prepared for alpha chains yielded this beta chain as an off-target read; its size is of little meaning. The chain recombines TRBV3-1 with TRBJ1-6; 7 bases map to TRBD1. CDR1 is LGHDT, CDR2 YNNKEL, per germline (reference sequence). V was pared by 5 bases and J by 9 bases, with 7 bases of the junction left unmatched. This CDR3 region has 14 residues. CDR3 DNA: TGTGCCAGCAGCGAGACAGGGTTCGGTTCACCCCTCCACTTT. It translates to CASSETGFGSPLHF.

This clonotype appeared once. Little can be read into the size of this beta chain, an off-target read in a library designed for alpha chains. V is TRBV29-1 and J is TRBJ2-3; the D is unclear. The CDR3 extends over 11 amino acids. The V gene lost 8 bases and the J gene lost 2 bases, with 8 bases spanning the gap. Germline V gene lookup returns CDR1 SQVTM and CDR2 ANQGSEA. This CDR3 is CSIRITDTQYF. The CDR3 DNA reads as TGCAGCATCAGGATCACAGATACGCAGTATTTT.

This clonotype came up many times. This beta chain slipped into a library made for alpha chains as a stray read, so its size is not meaningful. The rearrangement links TRBV5-1 to TRBJ1-1, with D possibly TRBD1 on 6 matching bases. V was clipped by 6 bases and J by 0 bases, with 15 bases between them. This CDR3 has 15 residues. Germline values: CDR1 SGHRS, CDR2 YFSETQ. In DNA form, the CDR3 reads TGCGCCAGCACCCCCCGGGGGGCCATGAACACTGAAGCTTTCTTT. Translating it yields CASTPRGAMNTEAFF.